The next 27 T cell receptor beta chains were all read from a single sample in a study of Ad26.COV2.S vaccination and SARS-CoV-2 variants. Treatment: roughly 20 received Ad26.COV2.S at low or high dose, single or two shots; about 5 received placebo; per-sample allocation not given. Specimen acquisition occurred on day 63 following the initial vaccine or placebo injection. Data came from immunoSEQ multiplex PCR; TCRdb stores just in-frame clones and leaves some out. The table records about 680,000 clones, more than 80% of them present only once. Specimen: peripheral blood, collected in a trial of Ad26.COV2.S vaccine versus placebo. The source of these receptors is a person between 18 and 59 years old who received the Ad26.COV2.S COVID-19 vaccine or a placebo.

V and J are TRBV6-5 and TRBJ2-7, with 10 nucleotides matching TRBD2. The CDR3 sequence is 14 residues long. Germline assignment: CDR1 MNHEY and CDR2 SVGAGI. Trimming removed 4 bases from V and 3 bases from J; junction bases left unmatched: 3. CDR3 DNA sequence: TGTGCCAGCAGTTGGACTAGCGGCCACTACGAGCAGTACTTC. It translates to CASSWTSGHYEQYF.

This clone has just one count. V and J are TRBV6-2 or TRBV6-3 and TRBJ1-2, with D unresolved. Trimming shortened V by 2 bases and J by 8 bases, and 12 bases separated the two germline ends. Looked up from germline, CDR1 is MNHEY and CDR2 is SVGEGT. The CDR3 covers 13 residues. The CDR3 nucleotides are TGTGCCAGCAGTTACGCGAATATTAGGGGCTACACCTTC. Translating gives CASSYANIRGYTF.

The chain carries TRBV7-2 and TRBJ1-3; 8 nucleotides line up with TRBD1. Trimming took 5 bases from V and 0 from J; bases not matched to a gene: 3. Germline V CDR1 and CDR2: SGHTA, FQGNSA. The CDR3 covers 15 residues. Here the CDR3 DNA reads TGTGCCAGCAGCGCCGACAGGGGCTCTGGAAACACCATATATTTT. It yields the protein CASSADRGSGNTIYF.

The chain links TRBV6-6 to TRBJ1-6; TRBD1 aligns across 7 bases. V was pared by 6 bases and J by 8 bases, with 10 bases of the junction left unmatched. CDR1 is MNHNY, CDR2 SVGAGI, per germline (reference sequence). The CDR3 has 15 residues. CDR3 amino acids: CASSRLTGRDSPLHF. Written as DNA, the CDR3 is TGTGCCAGCAGCAGACTGACAGGGAGGGATTCACCCCTCCACTTT.

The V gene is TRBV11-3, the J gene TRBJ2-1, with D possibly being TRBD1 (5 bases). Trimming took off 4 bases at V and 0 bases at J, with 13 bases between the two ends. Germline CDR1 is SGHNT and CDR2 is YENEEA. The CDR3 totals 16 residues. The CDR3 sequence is CASSSQGPSSYNEQFF. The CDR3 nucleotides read TGTGCCAGCAGCTCTCAGGGTCCGAGCTCCTACAATGAGCAGTTCTTC.

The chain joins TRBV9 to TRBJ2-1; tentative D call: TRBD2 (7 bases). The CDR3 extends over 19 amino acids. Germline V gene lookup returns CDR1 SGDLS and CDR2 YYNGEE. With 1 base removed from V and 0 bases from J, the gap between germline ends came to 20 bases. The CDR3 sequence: CASSVFSRGAGTSYNEQFF. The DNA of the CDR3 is TGTGCCAGCAGCGTATTTTCCCGGGGGGCGGGGACCTCCTACAATGAGCAGTTCTTC.

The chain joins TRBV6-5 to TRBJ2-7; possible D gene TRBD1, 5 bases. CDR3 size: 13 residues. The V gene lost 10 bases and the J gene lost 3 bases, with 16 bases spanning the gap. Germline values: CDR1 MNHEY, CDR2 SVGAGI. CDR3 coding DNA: TGTGCCACCCGACTTCAGGGCCACTACGAGCAGTACTTC. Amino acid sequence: CATRLQGHYEQYF.

The CDR3: CASSPRDRDFHEQYF. DNA of the CDR3: TGTGCCAGCAGCCCCCGGGACAGGGACTTCCACGAGCAGTACTTC. The rearrangement uses TRBV13 and TRBJ2-7; TRBD1 aligns across 9 bases. The CDR3 extends over 15 amino acids. Germline V gene lookup returns CDR1 PRHDT and CDR2 FYEKMQ (reference sequence). Germline trimming cut 5 bases from V and 5 bases from J; bases unmatched to any gene: 10.

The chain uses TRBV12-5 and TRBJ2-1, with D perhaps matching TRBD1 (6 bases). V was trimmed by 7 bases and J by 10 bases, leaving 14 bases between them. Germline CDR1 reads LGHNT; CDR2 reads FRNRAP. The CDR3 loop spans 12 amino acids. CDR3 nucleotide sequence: TGTGCTAGTGCGAGAGGGGGTTGGGAGCAGTTCTTC. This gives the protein CASARGGWEQFF.

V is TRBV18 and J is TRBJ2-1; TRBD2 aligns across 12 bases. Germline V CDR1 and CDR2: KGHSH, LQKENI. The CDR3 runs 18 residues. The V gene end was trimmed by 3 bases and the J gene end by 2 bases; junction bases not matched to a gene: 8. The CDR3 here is CASSPNPSGGATYNEQFF. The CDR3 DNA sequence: TGTGCCAGCTCACCGAATCCTAGCGGGGGGGCCACCTACAATGAGCAGTTCTTC.

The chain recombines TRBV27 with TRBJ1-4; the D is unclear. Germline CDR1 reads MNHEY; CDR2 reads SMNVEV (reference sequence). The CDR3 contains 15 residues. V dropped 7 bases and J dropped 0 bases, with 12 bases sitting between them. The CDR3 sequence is CASTWNQATNEKLFF. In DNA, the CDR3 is TGTGCCAGCACCTGGAACCAAGCAACTAATGAAAAACTGTTTTTT.

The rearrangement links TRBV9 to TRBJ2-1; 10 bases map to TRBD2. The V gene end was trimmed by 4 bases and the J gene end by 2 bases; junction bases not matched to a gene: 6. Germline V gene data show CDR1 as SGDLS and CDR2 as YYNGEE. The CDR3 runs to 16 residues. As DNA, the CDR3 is TGTGCCAGCAGCCCCGGGACTAGCGTTACCTACAATGAGCAGTTCTTC. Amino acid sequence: CASSPGTSVTYNEQFF.

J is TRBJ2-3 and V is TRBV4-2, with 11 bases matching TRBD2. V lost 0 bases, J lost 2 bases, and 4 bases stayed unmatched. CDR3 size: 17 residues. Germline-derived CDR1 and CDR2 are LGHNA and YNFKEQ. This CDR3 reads CASSQEASGRLTDTQYF. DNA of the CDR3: TGTGCCAGCAGCCAAGAAGCTAGCGGGAGGCTCACAGATACGCAGTATTTT.

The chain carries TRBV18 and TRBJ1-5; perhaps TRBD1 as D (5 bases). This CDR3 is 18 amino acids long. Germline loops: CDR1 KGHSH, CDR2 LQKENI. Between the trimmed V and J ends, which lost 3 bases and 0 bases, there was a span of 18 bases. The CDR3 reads CASSPQGRGSDSNQPQHF. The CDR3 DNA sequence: TGTGCCAGCTCACCGCAGGGCCGAGGCTCGGATAGCAATCAGCCCCAGCATTTT.

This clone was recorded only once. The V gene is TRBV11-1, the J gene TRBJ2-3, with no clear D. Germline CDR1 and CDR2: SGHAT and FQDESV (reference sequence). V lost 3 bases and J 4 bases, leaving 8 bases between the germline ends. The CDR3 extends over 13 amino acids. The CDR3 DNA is TGTGCCAGCAGCTTCGAGCCCCCAGATACGCAGTATTTT. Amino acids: CASSFEPPDTQYF.

The CDR3 region has the DNA TGTGCCAGTAGTTCCCGACAGGGATGGACTGAAGCTTTCTTT. Its translation: CASSSRQGWTEAFF. This chain connects TRBV19 to TRBJ1-1; TRBD1 matches at 7 bases. Losses at the gene ends were 5 bases for V and 5 bases for J; bases not matched to a gene: 8. The CDR3 covers 14 residues. CDR1 LNHDA and CDR2 SQIVND come from the germline V gene (reference sequence).

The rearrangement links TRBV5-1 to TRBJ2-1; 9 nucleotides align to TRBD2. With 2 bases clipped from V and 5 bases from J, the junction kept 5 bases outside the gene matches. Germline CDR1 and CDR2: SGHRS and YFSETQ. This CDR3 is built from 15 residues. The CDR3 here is CASSLMTSGHNEQFF. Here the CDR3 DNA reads TGCGCCAGCAGCTTAATGACTAGCGGACACAATGAGCAGTTCTTC.

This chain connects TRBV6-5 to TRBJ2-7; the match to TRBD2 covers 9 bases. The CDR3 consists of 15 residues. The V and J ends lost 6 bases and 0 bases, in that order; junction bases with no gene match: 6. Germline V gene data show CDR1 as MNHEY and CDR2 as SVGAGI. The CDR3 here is CASRPTSGLSYEQYF. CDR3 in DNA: TGTGCCAGCAGACCTACTAGCGGGCTCTCCTACGAGCAGTACTTC.

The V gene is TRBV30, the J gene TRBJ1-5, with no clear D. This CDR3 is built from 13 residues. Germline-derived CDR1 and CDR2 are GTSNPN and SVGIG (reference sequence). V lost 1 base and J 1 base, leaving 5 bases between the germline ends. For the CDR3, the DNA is TGTGCCTGGAGTGAAAGGAGCAATCAGCCCCAGCATTTT. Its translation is CAWSERSNQPQHF.

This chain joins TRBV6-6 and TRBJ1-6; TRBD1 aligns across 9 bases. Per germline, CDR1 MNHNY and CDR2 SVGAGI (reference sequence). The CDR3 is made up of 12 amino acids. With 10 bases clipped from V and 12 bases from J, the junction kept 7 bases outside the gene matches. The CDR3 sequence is CATRTGEIPLHF. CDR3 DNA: TGTGCCACCCGGACAGGGGAGATACCCCTCCACTTT.

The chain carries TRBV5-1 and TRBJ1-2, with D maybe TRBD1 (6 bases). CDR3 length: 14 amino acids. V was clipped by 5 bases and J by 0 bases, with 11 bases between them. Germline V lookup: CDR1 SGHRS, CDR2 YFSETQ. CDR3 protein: CASRPGDTNYGYTF. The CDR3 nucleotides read TGCGCCAGCAGACCAGGGGATACTAACTATGGCTACACCTTC.

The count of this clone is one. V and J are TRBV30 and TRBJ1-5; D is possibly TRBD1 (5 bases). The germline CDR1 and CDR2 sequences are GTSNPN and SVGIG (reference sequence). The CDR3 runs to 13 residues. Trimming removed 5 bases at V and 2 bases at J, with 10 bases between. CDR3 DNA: TGTGCCTGGGGAGGGACTGGCAATCAGCCCCAGCATTTT. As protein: CAWGGTGNQPQHF.

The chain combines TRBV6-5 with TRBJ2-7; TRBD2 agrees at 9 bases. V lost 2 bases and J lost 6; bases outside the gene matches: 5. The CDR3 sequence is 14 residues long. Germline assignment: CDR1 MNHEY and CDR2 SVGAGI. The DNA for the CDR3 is TGTGCCAGCAGTTACGTTAGCGGGAGATCCGAGCAGTACTTC. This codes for CASSYVSGRSEQYF.

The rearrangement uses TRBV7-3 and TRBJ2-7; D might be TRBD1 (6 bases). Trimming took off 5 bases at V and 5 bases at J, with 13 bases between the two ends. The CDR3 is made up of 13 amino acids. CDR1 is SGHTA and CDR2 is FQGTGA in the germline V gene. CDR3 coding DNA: TGTGCCAGCAGCGGAGGACAGTTCGACGAGCAGTACTTC. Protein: CASSGGQFDEQYF.

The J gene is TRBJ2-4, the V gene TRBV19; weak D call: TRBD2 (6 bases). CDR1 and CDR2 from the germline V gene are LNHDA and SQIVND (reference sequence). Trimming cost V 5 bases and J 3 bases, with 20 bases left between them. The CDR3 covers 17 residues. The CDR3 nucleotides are TGTGCCAGTAGTTCACCTGGACTAAGGCCCGGCAAAAACATTCAGTACTTC. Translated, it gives CASSSPGLRPGKNIQYF.

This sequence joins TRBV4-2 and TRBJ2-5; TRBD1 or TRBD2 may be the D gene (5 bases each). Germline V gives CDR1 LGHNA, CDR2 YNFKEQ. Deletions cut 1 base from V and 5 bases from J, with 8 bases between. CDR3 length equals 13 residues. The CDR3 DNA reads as TGTGCCAGCAGCCAAGTCAGGGAGGAGACCCAGTACTTC. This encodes CASSQVREETQYF.

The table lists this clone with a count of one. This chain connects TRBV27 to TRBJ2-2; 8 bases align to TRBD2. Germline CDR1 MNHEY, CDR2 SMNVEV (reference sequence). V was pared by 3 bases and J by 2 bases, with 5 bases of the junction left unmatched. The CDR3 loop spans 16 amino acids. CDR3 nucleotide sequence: TGTGCCAGCAGTTTCTCCCTAGCGGGTAACACCGGGGAGCTGTTTTTT. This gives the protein CASSFSLAGNTGELFF.